This T cell receptor beta chain was sequenced in a study of control samples from healthy donors and cancer patients. Measured with immunoSEQ multiplex PCR; TCRdb has only the in-frame clones, and not every one. The sample has over 100,000 clones, around 88% seen once; the top ten hold 15% to 20%. The length of the CDR3 is 13 residues. Trimming removed 7 bases at V and 15 bases at J, with 22 bases between. Looked up from germline, CDR1 is SNHLY and CDR2 is FYNNEI. The clonotype originates from a woman aged 50 to 60 in good health. The chain uses TRBV2 and TRBJ2-1; tentative D call: TRBD1 (6 bases). Sequencing input: blood. CDR3 DNA sequence: TGTGCCAGCAACAAAGGGGGACACCTGAGGATGTTCTTC. It specifies CASNKGGHLRMFF.